Described below is a single TCR beta chain sequence and its context. Its antigen is unknown. No per-base quality is available; no much larger clone lies one base away. This specimen comes from a study of T cell repertoires in cytomegalovirus infection (dated by TCRdb to 2018 to 2020). With regard to the full study: Because public TCR beta signatures pointed to carriage of CMV infection together with the matching HLA type, the HLA type of each donor mattered for the analysis. The paper's findings and limits, for the study overall: In both this cohort and an independent approximately 350-donor cohort, the cumulative frequency of public TCR beta family members distinguished carriers of CMV infection plus the relevant HLA type. In the ex vivo response, HLA-C-restricted CMV-specific TCR beta clonotypes were dominant, and in two of eight donors the single most frequent clonotype came from this HLA-C-restricted group.

V was cut back by 1 base and J by 5 bases, leaving a gap of 8 bases between them. The CDR3, from cysteine to phenylalanine, totals 13 residues. Only the CDR3 portion is preserved as DNA: 39 bases, with reading frame beginning at the first base. Via the germline V gene (reference sequence), CDR1 is LNHNV and CDR2 YYDKDF. The sequencer was an Illumina HiSeq 1500. TCRdb reanalyzed the raw reads on its own, using fastp at Q25 for trimming and MiXCR for clone calling, and kept in-frame beta chains. Rows matching on CDR3 protein sequence are summarized as one entry with the most common DNA and genes. Here the sample has about 180,000 distinct CDR3 sequences; about 18% occur a single time. The ten largest clones capture approximately 25% of the sample.

The sequence is built from TRBV15 and TRBJ1-1; confidence is insufficient to name the D gene. The TCR originated in a human donor in good health (CMV status not recorded). Some clones in this sample may be carry-over from other donors' samples. The sequenced sample consisted of CD8+ T cells from PBMCs. The DNA is TGTGCCACCAGCAGAGTTTCGGCTACTGAAGCTTTCTTT. It is translated as CATSRVSATEAFF. Joined to the reference TRBV15 and TRBJ1-1 proteins, this CDR3 gives the full variable domain: DAMVIQNPRYQVTQFGKPVTLSCSQTLNHNVMYWYQQKSSQAPKLLFHYYDKDFNNEADTPDNFQSRRPNTSFCFLDIRSPGLGDTAMYLCATSRVSATEAFFGQGTRLTVV.